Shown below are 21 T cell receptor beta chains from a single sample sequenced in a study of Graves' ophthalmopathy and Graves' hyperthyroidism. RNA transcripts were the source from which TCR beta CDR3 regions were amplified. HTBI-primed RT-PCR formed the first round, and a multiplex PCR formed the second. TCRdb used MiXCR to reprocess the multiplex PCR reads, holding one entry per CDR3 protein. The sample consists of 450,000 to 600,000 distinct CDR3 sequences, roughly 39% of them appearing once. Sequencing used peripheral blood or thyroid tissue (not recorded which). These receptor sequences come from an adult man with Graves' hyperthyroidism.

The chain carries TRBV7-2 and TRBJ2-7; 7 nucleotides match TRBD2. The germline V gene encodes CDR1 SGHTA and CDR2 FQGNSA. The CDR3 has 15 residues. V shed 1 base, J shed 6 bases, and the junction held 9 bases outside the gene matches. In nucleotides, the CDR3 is TGTGCCAGCAGCTTAGGCAGGGAGGGCATAGGCGAGCAGTACTTC. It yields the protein CASSLGREGIGEQYF.

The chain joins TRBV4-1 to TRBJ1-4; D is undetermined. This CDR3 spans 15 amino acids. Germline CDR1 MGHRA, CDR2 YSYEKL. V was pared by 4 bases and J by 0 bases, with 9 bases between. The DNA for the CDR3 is TGCGCCAGCAGCCGGTTGGCCGCAACTAATGAAAAACTGTTTTTT. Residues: CASSRLAATNEKLFF.

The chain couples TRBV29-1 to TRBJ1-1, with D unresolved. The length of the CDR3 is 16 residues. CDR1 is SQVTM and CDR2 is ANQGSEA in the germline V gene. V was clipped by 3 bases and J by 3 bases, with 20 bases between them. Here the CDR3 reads CSVERQQETQYTEAFF. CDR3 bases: TGCAGCGTTGAGAGGCAGCAAGAGACCCAGTACACTGAAGCTTTCTTT.

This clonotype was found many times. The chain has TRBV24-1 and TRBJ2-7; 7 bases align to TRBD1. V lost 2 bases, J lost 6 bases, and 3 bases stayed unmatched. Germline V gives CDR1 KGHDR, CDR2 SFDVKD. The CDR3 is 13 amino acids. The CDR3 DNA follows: TGTGCCACCAGTGATTCTACAGGGGTCGAGCAGTACTTC. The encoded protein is CATSDSTGVEQYF.

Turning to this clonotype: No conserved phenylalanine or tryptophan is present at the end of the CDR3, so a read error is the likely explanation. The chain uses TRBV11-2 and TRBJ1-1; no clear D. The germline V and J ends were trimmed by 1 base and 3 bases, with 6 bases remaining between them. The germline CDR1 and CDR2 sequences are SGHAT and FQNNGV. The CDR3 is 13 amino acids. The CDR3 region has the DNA TGTGCCAGCAGCTTAGTCGGCGACACTGAAGCTTTCCTT. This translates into CASSLVGDTEAFL.

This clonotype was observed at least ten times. In nucleotides, the CDR3 is TGTGCCAGCCAGACTAGCGGGAGACAAGAGACCCAGTACTTC. Translating it yields CASQTSGRQETQYF. The chain is built from TRBV7-9 and TRBJ2-5; 12 positions agree with TRBD2. Germline V gene sequence: CDR1 SEHNR, CDR2 FQNEAQ (reference sequence). After removal of 8 bases from V and 2 bases from J, the junction contained 3 bases not matched to a gene. The CDR3 contains 14 residues.

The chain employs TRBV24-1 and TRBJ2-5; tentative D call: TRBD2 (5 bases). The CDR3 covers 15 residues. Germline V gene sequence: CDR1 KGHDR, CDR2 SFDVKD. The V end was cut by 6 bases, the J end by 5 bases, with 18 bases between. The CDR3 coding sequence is TGTGCCACCAGTCCCACCGGGAAGGGAAAGGAGACCCAGTACTTC. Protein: CATSPTGKGKETQYF.

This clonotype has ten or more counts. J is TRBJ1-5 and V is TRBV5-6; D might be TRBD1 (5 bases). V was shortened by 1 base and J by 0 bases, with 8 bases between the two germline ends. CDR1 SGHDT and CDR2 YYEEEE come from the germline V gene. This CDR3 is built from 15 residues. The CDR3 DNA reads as TGTGCCAGCAGCTTGAAAGGGGATAGCAATCAGCCCCAGCATTTT. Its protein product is CASSLKGDSNQPQHF.

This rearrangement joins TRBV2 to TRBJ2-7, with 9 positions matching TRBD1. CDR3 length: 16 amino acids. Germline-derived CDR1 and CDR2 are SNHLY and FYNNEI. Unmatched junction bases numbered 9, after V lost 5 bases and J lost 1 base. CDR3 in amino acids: CASSLLGGQGSYEQYF. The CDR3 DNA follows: TGTGCCAGCAGTTTGTTAGGGGGACAGGGTTCCTACGAGCAGTACTTC.

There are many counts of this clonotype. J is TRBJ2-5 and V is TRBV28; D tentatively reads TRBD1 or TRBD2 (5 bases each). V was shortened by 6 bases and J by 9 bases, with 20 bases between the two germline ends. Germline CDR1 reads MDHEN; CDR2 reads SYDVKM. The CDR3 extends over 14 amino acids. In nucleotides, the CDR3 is TGTGCCAGCAGCGGGCAGGCGGGTTTGGGGGCCCAGTACTTC. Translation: CASSGQAGLGAQYF. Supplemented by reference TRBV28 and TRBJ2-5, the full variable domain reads DVKVTQSSRYLVKRTGEKVFLECVQDMDHENMFWYRQDPGLGLRLIYFSYDVKMKEKGDIPEGYSVSREKKERFSLILESASTNQTSMYLCASSGQAGLGAQYFGPGTRLLVL.

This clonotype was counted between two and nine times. CDR3 region: CASSLGGGEDTQYF. In DNA form, the CDR3 reads TGTGCCAGCAGCCTCGGAGGGGGCGAGGATACGCAGTATTTT. This chain uses TRBV7-9 with TRBJ2-3; TRBD1 is a possible D gene (7 bases). CDR1 and CDR2 (germline): SEHNR, FQNEAQ (reference sequence). The V and J ends lost 5 bases and 6 bases respectively, with 15 bases between them. The CDR3 sequence is 14 residues long.

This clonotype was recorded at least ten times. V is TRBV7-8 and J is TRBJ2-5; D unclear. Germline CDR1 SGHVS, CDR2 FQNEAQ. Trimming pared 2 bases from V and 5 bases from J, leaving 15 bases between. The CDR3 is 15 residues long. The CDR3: CASSLLGPVGETQYF. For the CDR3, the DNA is TGTGCCAGCAGCTTATTAGGCCCGGTGGGGGAGACCCAGTACTTC.

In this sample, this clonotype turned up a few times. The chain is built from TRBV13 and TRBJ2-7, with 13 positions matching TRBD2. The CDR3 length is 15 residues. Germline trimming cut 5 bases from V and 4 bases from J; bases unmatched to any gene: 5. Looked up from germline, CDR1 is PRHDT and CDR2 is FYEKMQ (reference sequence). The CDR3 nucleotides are TGTGCCAGCAGCGTGGGACTAGCGGGGAGTTACGAGCAGTACTTC. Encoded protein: CASSVGLAGSYEQYF.

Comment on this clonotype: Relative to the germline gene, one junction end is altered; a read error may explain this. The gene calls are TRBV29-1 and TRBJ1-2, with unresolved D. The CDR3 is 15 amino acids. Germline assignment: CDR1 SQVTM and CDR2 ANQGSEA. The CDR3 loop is CSIEPGLLTGHGYTF. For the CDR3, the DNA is TGCAGCATTGAGCCGGGCCTCCTCACCGGGCATGGCTACACCTTC.

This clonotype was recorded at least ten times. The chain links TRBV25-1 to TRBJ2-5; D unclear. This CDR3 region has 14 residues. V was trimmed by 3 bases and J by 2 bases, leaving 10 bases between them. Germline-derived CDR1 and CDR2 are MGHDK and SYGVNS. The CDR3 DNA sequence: TGTGCCAGCAGTGACCCGACGGAGCAAGAGACCCAGTACTTC. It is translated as CASSDPTEQETQYF.

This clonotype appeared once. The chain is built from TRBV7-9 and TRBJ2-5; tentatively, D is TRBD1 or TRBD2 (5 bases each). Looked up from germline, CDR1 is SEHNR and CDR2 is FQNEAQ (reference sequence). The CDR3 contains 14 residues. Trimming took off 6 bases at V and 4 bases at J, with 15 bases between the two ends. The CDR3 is CASSPGVGTETQYF. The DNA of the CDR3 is TGTGCCAGCAGTCCTGGGGTCGGGACAGAGACCCAGTACTTC. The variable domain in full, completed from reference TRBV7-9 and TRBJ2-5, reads DTGVSQNPRHKITKRGQNVTFRCDPISEHNRLYWYRQTLGQGPEFLTYFQNEAQLEKSRLLSDRFSAERPKGSFSTLEIQRTEQGDSAMYLCASSPGVGTETQYFGPGTRLLVL.

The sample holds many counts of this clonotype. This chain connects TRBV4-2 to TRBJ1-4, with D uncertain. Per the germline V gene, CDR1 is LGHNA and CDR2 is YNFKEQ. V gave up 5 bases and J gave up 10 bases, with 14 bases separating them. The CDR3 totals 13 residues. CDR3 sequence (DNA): TGTGCCAGCAGCGATGTCCAGGCTGGAAAACTGTTTTTT. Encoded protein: CASSDVQAGKLFF.

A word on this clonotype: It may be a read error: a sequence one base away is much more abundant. CDR3 loop: CATSDPGQGSEKLVF. Here the CDR3 DNA reads TGTGCCACCAGTGACCCGGGACAGGGGAGTGAAAAACTGGTTTTT. This chain joins TRBV24-1 and TRBJ1-4; 10 bases match TRBD1. The CDR3 totals 15 residues. Germline V gene data show CDR1 as KGHDR and CDR2 as SFDVKD.

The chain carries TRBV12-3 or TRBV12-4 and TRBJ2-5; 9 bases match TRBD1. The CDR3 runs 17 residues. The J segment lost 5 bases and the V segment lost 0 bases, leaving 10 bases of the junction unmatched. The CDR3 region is CASSLAWDREISETQYF. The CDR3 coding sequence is TGTGCCAGCAGTTTAGCGTGGGACAGGGAAATTTCGGAGACCCAGTACTTC.

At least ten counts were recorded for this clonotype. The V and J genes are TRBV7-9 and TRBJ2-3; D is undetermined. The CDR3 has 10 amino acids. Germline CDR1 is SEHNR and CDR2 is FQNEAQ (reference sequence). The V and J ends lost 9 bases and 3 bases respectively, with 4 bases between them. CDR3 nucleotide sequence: TGTGCCAGTGGTACAGATACGCAGTATTTT. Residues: CASGTDTQYF. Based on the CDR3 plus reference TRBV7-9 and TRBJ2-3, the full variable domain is DTGVSQNPRHKITKRGQNVTFRCDPISEHNRLYWYRQTLGQGPEFLTYFQNEAQLEKSRLLSDRFSAERPKGSFSTLEIQRTEQGDSAMYLCASGTDTQYFGPGTRLTVL.

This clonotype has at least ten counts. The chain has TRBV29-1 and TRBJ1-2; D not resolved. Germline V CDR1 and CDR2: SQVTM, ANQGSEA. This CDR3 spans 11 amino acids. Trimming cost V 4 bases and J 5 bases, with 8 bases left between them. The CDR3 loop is CSVVLQYGYTF. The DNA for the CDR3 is TGCAGCGTTGTCCTCCAGTATGGCTACACCTTC.